This T cell receptor (beta chain) was sequenced in a study of long-term antiretroviral therapy in people with HIV. Everyone in the study who had HIV was treated in the United States. This CDR3 region has 16 residues. CDR1 and CDR2 from the germline V gene are SGHTA and FQGNSA. After removal of 4 bases from V and 6 bases from J, the junction contained 8 bases not matched to a gene. An immunoSEQ assay, version v3.0, was performed at survey level. Data came from immunoSEQ multiplex PCR; TCRdb stores just in-frame clones and leaves some out. The sample has about 22,000 clones; about 88% are singletons. The specimen comprised unsorted PBMCs, sampled 0.6 years after starting antiretroviral therapy. The receptor's source is a man aged 55 to 70 with HIV. The V and J genes are TRBV7-2 and TRBJ2-5, with TRBD2 matching over 13 bases. The CDR3 spells CASSSQLAGGLQTQYF. In DNA form, the CDR3 reads TGTGCCAGCAGCTCACAACTAGCGGGGGGGCTTCAGACCCAGTACTTC.